This T cell receptor beta chain was recovered during a study of shared clonotypes between healthy human individuals. The CDR3 loop spans 14 amino acids. Trimming left V 2 bases short and J 2 bases short, with 7 bases between. The germline V gene has CDR1 LGHNA and CDR2 YNFKEQ. Comment on this clone: Its antigen is currently unknown.

Study-level points and caveats: The diversity represented, both genetic and in exposure history, was limited by few donors. Larger estimated richness was generally recorded for naive subsets relative to memory subsets. The sampled material consisted only of blood, and tissue repertoires are likely to differ.

Sequencing used immunoSEQ multiplex PCR; TCRdb keeps in-frame clones, though not all of them. The data hold 2 million to 3 million clones, with 93% observed a single time. V is TRBV4-2 and J is TRBJ2-1; D gene uncertain. The TCR sequence derives from a man aged 18 to 35 in good health. Some clones in this sample may be carry-over from other donors' samples. Sample: naive CD4+ T cells from PBMCs. Subset: CD45RA+ positively selected. In nucleotides, the CDR3 is TGTGCCAGCAGCCAACGGGTCACCTACAATGAGCAGTTCTTC. Translation: CASSQRVTYNEQFF.